The 22 T cell receptor beta chains below were found in one sample sequenced in a study of T cells in Graves' hyperthyroidism and ophthalmopathy. Amplified regions were TCR beta CDR3 sequences from RNA transcripts. The HTBI primer set was used in a first-round RT-PCR of the TCR CDR3. A single record per CDR3 protein comes from TCRdb applying MiXCR to the multiplex PCR reads. The repertoire consists of roughly 180,000 distinct CDR3 sequences, with approximately 9% occurring once and the leading ten covering around 20%. The sequenced sample was blood. The receptor source for this set is a woman aged 18-30 years with Graves' hyperthyroidism that later progressed to Graves' ophthalmopathy.

This clonotype was seen repeatedly, ten times or more. The chain joins TRBV7-3 to TRBJ2-3; 11 positions match TRBD2. The V gene end was trimmed by 3 bases and the J gene end by 4 bases; junction bases not matched to a gene: 3. CDR1 SGHTA and CDR2 FQGTGA come from the germline V gene. The CDR3 spans 15 residues. CDR3 sequence (DNA): TGTGCCAGCAGCTTTCAGGGACTAGCGGCAGATACGCAGTATTTT. Its translation is CASSFQGLAADTQYF.

This clonotype occurred a few times. The rearrangement uses TRBV28 and TRBJ2-2, with 16 bases aligning to TRBD2. V shed 5 bases, J shed 3 bases, and the junction held 9 bases outside the gene matches. The CDR3 sequence is 19 residues long. In germline, CDR1 is MDHEN, CDR2 SYDVKM. Here the CDR3 reads CASSIPGLAGGPYTGELFF. CDR3 bases: TGTGCCAGCAGTATCCCGGGACTAGCGGGAGGGCCTTACACCGGGGAGCTGTTTTTT.

The sample holds many counts of this clonotype. The chain is built from TRBV30 and TRBJ2-3, with 8 bases fitting TRBD2. This CDR3 contains 15 residues. V trimming: 3 bases; J trimming: 2 bases; junction bases outside the gene matches: 7. Germline V CDR1 and CDR2: GTSNPN, SVGIG (reference sequence). This CDR3 is CAWSLLSGNTDTQYF. DNA of the CDR3: TGTGCCTGGAGCCTCCTTAGCGGGAACACAGATACGCAGTATTTT.

In this sample, this clonotype turned up many times. The chain couples TRBV20-1 to TRBJ1-1; maybe TRBD1 (5 bases). Trimming left V 3 bases short and J 1 base short, with 12 bases between. The V gene's germline CDR1 is DFQATT and CDR2 SNEGSKA (reference sequence). This CDR3 contains 14 residues. CDR3 bases: TGCAGTGCTAGGGTCGGGGCAAAGAACACTGAAGCTTTCTTT. Its protein product is CSARVGAKNTEAFF.

This clonotype occurred many times. This rearrangement joins TRBV11-2 to TRBJ2-1; TRBD2 is a possible D gene (7 bases). The CDR3 spans 17 residues. Trimming cost V 1 base and J 8 bases, with 21 bases left between them. Germline V gene lookup returns CDR1 SGHAT and CDR2 FQNNGV. The CDR3 loop is CASSLVFGGPLVDEQFF. Written as DNA, the CDR3 is TGTGCCAGCAGCTTAGTTTTCGGGGGGCCGCTCGTCGATGAGCAGTTCTTC.

Ten or more counts support this clonotype. V usage is TRBV11-2 and J usage is TRBJ2-3, with 8 bases identical to TRBD2. CDR3 length: 13 amino acids. The germline gives CDR1 SGHAT, CDR2 FQNNGV. With V trimmed by 5 bases and J by 7 bases, 5 bases remained unmatched. The CDR3 sequence is CASSPGLAYTQYF. The CDR3 DNA reads TGTGCCAGCAGCCCCGGACTAGCCTATACGCAGTATTTT. Together with reference TRBV11-2 and TRBJ2-3, the CDR3 gives the full variable domain: EAGVAQSPRYKIIEKRQSVAFWCNPISGHATLYWYQQILGQGPKLLIQFQNNGVVDDSQLPKDRFSAERLKGVDSTLKIQPAKLEDSAVYLCASSPGLAYTQYFGPGTRLTVL.

There are many counts of this clonotype. V and J are TRBV3-1 and TRBJ1-2; a possible D gene is TRBD1 (5 bases). This CDR3 contains 14 residues. The V end lost 4 bases, the J end lost 8 bases, and 17 bases lay between the germline ends. Germline CDR1 is LGHDT and CDR2 is YNNKEL (reference sequence). CDR3 DNA sequence: TGTGCCAGCAGCCCCCAATTGGGGACGCCAGGCTACACCTTC. Amino acids: CASSPQLGTPGYTF. The variable domain in full, completed from reference TRBV3-1 and TRBJ1-2, reads DTAVSQTPKYLVTQMGNDKSIKCEQNLGHDTMYWYKQDSKKFLKIMFSYNNKELIINETVPNRFSPKSPDKAHLNLHINSLELGDSAVYFCASSPQLGTPGYTFGSGTRLTVV.

The J gene is TRBJ1-1, the V gene TRBV4-1; D remains unclear. V was shortened by 1 base and J by 0 bases, with 3 bases between the two germline ends. CDR3 length equals 13 residues. From germline, CDR1 is MGHRA and CDR2 YSYEKL. The CDR3 DNA reads TGCGCCAGCAGCCAAGGAATGAACACTGAAGCTTTCTTT. Encoded protein: CASSQGMNTEAFF.

In this sample, this clonotype turned up many times. J is TRBJ2-1 and V is TRBV11-2, with 7 bases fitting TRBD2. Trimming cost V 6 bases and J 4 bases; bases outside gene matches: 9. CDR3 size: 15 residues. The germline gives CDR1 SGHAT, CDR2 FQNNGV. The CDR3, as DNA: TGTGCCAGCAGACCTAACCCGGGAGGATACAATGAGCAGTTCTTC. Translated: CASRPNPGGYNEQFF.

This clonotype has ten or more counts. This chain connects TRBV7-2 to TRBJ1-6; maybe TRBD1 (5 bases). This CDR3 region has 16 residues. The V gene's germline CDR1 is SGHTA and CDR2 FQGNSA. Trimming left V 1 base short and J 10 bases short, with 17 bases between. CDR3 sequence reads: CASSLDVSGGLSPLHF. For the CDR3, the DNA is TGTGCCAGCAGCTTAGATGTCAGTGGGGGTTTGTCACCCCTCCACTTT.

The V gene is TRBV7-2, the J gene TRBJ2-7; 10 nucleotides agree with TRBD2. Germline CDR1 SGHTA, CDR2 FQGNSA. After removal of 2 bases from V and 0 bases from J, the junction contained 7 bases not matched to a gene. The CDR3 loop spans 17 amino acids. The CDR3 sequence is CASSLKASGSLSYEQYF. The CDR3 coding sequence is TGTGCCAGCAGCTTAAAGGCTAGCGGGAGCCTCTCCTACGAGCAGTACTTC.

This clonotype was detected ten times or more. The chain has TRBV20-1 and TRBJ2-1; 7 bases fit TRBD2. Germline loops: CDR1 DFQATT, CDR2 SNEGSKA (reference sequence). The V segment lost 1 base and the J segment 7 bases; nucleotides outside the gene matches: 10. The length of the CDR3 is 15 residues. The DNA for the CDR3 is TGCAGTGCTAGAGTATCCTCCGGGGGGAGGAATGAGCAGTTCTTC. Translated: CSARVSSGGRNEQFF.

This clonotype was seen repeatedly, ten times or more. The chain carries TRBV29-1 and TRBJ1-2, with no clear D. Germline assignment: CDR1 SQVTM and CDR2 ANQGSEA. The CDR3 loop spans 12 amino acids. V lost 3 bases to trimming and J lost 7 bases, with 12 bases between them. The CDR3 nucleotides are TGCAGCGTTGATTTTGGGGTTCTTGGCTACACCTTC. Amino acids: CSVDFGVLGYTF. The full variable domain, with the rest looked up from reference TRBV29-1 and TRBJ1-2, is SAVISQKPSRDICQRGTSLTIQCQVDSQVTMMFWYRQQPGQSLTLIATANQGSEATYESGFVIDKFPISRPNLTFSTLTVSNMSPEDSSIYLCSVDFGVLGYTFGSGTRLTVV.

The chain combines TRBV4-2 with TRBJ2-3, with TRBD2 as a possible D gene (5 bases). Looked up from germline, CDR1 is LGHNA and CDR2 is YNFKEQ. V was cut by 6 bases and J by 0 bases, with 13 bases left in between. The length of the CDR3 is 15 residues. Here the CDR3 DNA reads TGTGCCAGCAGTTACCCGGGGAGCAGCACAGATACGCAGTATTTT. It yields the protein CASSYPGSSTDTQYF.

This clonotype was counted at least ten times. The CDR3 spells CASSLTGWDEQYF. Here the CDR3 DNA reads TGTGCCAGCAGCTTAACGGGTTGGGACGAGCAGTACTTC. The J gene is TRBJ2-7, the V gene TRBV11-1; D is ambiguous. The ends were cut back, 2 bases at V and 5 bases at J, with 10 bases in the middle. Germline CDR1 SGHAT, CDR2 FQDESV (reference sequence). This CDR3 comprises 13 residues.

This clonotype was seen more than once but under ten times. V is TRBV9 and J is TRBJ2-3; 10 bases map to TRBD2. In germline, CDR1 is SGDLS, CDR2 YYNGEE. The V segment lost 3 bases and the J segment 4 bases; nucleotides outside the gene matches: 5. The CDR3 consists of 15 residues. CDR3 in amino acids: CASSGALAGADTQYF. CDR3 bases: TGTGCCAGCAGCGGGGCGCTAGCGGGAGCAGATACGCAGTATTTT.

This clonotype was recorded many times. V and J are TRBV12-3 or TRBV12-4 and TRBJ2-5; D remains ambiguous. Deletions cut 2 bases from V and 0 bases from J, with 16 bases between. CDR3 length: 17 residues. CDR3 nucleotide sequence: TGTGCCAGCAGTTTAAGGTCAAACCGAAAGTACCAAGAGACCCAGTACTTC. It specifies CASSLRSNRKYQETQYF.

The chain combines TRBV20-1 with TRBJ2-7, with D hard to call. The CDR3 is 14 amino acids. V shed 3 bases and J shed 2 bases, with 14 bases lying between them. The V gene's germline CDR1 is DFQATT and CDR2 SNEGSKA (reference sequence). The CDR3 here is CSARSTDPPYEQYF. The CDR3 nucleotides read TGCAGTGCTAGGTCCACCGACCCCCCCTACGAGCAGTACTTC.

This clonotype was counted ten times or more. V is TRBV2 and J is TRBJ2-6, with no clear D. Germline CDR1 reads SNHLY; CDR2 reads FYNNEI. The CDR3 loop spans 16 amino acids. The V gene lost 4 bases and the J gene lost 0 bases, with 10 bases spanning the gap. As DNA, the CDR3 is TGTGCCAGCAGTGCCCTGGTCCTCTCTGGGGCCAACGTCCTGACTTTC. Residues: CASSALVLSGANVLTF.

This clonotype was detected a few times. This chain joins TRBV4-1 and TRBJ1-5; D is perhaps TRBD1 (6 bases). The CDR3 is made up of 15 amino acids. V was shortened by 0 bases and J by 2 bases, with 8 bases between the two germline ends. Germline V CDR1 and CDR2: MGHRA, YSYEKL. The CDR3 spells CASSQDHRGNQPQHF. In nucleotides, the CDR3 is TGCGCCAGCAGCCAAGACCACAGGGGCAATCAGCCCCAGCATTTT.

The sample holds many counts of this clonotype. The rearrangement links TRBV13 to TRBJ2-7, with TRBD1 as a possible D gene (6 bases). CDR1 and CDR2 from the germline V gene are PRHDT and FYEKMQ (reference sequence). Trimming pared 5 bases from V and 0 bases from J, leaving 17 bases between. The CDR3 runs 16 residues. CDR3 nucleotide sequence: TGTGCCAGCAGCACCACTTTCCAGGGGAACTCCTACGAGCAGTACTTC. Encoded protein: CASSTTFQGNSYEQYF.

In this sample, this clonotype turned up a few times. The junction shows a germline mismatch at one end, possibly a read error. V usage is TRBV7-9 and J usage is TRBJ2-5, with D possibly called TRBD1 or TRBD2 (5 bases each). CDR1 and CDR2 (germline): SEHNR, FQNEAQ (reference sequence). The CDR3 length is 14 residues. CDR3: CASSLVGDPVPRDF. CDR3 nucleotide sequence: TGTGCCAGCAGCTTAGTAGGGGACCCGGTTCCTCGGGACTTC.